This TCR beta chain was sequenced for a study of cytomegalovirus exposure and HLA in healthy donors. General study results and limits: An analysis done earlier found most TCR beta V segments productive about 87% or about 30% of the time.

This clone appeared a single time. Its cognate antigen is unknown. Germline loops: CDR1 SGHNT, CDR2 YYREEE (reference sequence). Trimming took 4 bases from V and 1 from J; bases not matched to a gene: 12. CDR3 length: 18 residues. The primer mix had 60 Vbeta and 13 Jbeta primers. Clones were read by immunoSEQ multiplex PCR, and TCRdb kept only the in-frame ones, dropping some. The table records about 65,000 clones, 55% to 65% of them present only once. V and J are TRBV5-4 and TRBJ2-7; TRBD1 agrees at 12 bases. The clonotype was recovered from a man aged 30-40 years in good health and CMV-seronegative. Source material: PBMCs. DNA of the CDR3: TGTGCCAGCAGCCAATTTGGGACAGGGGGCACCTCATCCTACGAGCAGTACTTC. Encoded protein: CASSQFGTGGTSSYEQYF. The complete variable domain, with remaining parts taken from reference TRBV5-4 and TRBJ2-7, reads ETGVTQSPTHLIKTRGQQVTLRCSSQSGHNTVSWYQQALGQGPQFIFQYYREEENGRGNFPPRFSGLQFPNYSSELNVNALELDDSALYLCASSQFGTGGTSSYEQYFGPGTRLTVT.